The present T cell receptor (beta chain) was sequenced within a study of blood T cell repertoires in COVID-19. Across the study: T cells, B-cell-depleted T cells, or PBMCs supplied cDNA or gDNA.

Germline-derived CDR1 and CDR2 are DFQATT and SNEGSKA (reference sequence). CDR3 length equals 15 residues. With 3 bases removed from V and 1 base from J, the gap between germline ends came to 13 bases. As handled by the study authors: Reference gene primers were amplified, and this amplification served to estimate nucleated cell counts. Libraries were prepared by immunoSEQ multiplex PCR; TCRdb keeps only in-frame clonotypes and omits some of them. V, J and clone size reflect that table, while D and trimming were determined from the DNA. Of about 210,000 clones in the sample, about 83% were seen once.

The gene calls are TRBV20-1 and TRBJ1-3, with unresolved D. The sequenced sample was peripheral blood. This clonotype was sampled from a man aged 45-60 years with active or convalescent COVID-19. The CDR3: CSASLPGFSGNTIYF. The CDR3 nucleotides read TGCAGTGCTAGTTTACCCGGTTTTTCTGGAAACACCATATATTTT.